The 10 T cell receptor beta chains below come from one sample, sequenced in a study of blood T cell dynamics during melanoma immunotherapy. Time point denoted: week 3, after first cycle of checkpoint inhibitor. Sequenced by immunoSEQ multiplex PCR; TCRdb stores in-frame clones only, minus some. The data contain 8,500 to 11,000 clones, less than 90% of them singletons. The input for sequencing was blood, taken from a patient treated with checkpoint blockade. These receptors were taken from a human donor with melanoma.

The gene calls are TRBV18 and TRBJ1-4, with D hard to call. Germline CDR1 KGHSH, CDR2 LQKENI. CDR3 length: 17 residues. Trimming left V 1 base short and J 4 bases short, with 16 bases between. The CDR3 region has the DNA TGTGCCAGCTCACCACAGTCTGGACGCAGGATTAATGAAAAACTGTTTTTT. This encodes CASSPQSGRRINEKLFF.

CDR3 sequence reads: CATSRDRGRTEAFF. CDR3 bases: TGTGCCACCAGCAGAGACAGGGGGAGAACTGAAGCTTTCTTT. The gene calls are TRBV15 and TRBJ1-1; 7 bases map to TRBD1. The V and J ends lost 0 bases and 5 bases, in that order; junction bases with no gene match: 3. The CDR3 has 14 residues. The germline V gene has CDR1 LNHNV and CDR2 YYDKDF (reference sequence). The complete variable domain, with remaining parts taken from reference TRBV15 and TRBJ1-1, reads DAMVIQNPRYQVTQFGKPVTLSCSQTLNHNVMYWYQQKSSQAPKLLFHYYDKDFNNEADTPDNFQSRRPNTSFCFLDIRSPGLGDTAMYLCATSRDRGRTEAFFGQGTRLTVV.

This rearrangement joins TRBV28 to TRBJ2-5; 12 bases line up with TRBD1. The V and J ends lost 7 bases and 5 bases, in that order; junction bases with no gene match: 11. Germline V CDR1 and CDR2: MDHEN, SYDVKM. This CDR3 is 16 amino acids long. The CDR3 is CASKGTGTGGLETQYF. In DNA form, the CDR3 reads TGTGCCAGCAAAGGAACCGGGACAGGGGGCTTGGAGACCCAGTACTTC.

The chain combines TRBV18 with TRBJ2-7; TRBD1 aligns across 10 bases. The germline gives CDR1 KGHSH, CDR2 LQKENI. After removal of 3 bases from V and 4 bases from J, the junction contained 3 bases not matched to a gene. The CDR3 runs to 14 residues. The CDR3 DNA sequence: TGTGCCAGCTCACCCCGGGACAGGGGTTACGAGCAGTACTTC. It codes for CASSPRDRGYEQYF.

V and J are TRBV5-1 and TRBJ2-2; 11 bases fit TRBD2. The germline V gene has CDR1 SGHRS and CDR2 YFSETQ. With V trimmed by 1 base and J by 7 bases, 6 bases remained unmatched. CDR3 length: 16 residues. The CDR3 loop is CASSLTSGSSFGELFF. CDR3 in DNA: TGCGCCAGCAGCTTGACTAGCGGGAGTAGTTTCGGGGAGCTGTTTTTT.

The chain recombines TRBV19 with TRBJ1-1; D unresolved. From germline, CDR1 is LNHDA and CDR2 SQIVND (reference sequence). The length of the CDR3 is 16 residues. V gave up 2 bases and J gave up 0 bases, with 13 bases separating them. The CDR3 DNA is TGTGCCAGTAGTATAAATTTCGGACGGCTGAACACTGAAGCTTTCTTT. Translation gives CASSINFGRLNTEAFF.

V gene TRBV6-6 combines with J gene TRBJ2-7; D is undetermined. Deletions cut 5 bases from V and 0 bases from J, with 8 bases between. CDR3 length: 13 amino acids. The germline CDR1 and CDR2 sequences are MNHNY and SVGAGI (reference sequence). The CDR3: CASSETSSYEQYF. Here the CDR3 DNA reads TGTGCCAGCAGTGAGACGAGCTCCTACGAGCAGTACTTC.

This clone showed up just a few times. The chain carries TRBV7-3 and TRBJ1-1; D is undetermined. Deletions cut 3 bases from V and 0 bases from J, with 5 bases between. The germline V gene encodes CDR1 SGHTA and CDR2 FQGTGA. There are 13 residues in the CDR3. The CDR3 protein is CASSFTVNTEAFF. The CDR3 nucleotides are TGTGCCAGCAGCTTTACAGTGAACACTGAAGCTTTCTTT.

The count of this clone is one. The CDR3 DNA sequence: TGTGCCAGCAGCTTAGCGGGAGGGCGGACCGGGGAGCTGTTTTTT. Translated: CASSLAGGRTGELFF. V usage is TRBV7-2 and J usage is TRBJ2-2; TRBD2 agrees at 7 bases. V was clipped by 0 bases and J by 5 bases; unmatched bases: 3. The CDR3 is 15 residues long. In germline, CDR1 is SGHTA, CDR2 FQGNSA.

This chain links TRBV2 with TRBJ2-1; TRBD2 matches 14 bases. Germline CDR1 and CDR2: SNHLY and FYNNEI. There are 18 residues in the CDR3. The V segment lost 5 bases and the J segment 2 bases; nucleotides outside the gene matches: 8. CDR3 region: CASSPGTSGRSTYNEQFF. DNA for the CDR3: TGTGCCAGCAGTCCCGGGACTAGCGGGAGATCGACCTACAATGAGCAGTTCTTC.